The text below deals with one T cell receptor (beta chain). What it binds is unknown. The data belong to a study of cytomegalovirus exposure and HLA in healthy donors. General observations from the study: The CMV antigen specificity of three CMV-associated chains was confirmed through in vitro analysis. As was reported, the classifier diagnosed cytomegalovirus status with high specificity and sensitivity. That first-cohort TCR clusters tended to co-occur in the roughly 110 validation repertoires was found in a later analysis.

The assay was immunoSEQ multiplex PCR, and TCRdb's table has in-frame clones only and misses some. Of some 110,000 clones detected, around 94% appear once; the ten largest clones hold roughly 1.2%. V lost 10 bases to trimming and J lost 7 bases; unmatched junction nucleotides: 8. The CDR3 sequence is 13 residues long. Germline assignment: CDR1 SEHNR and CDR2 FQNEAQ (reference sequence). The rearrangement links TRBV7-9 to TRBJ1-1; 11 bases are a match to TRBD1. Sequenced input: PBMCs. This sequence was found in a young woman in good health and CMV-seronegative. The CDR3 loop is CAIRGQGAVEAFF. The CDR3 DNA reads TGTGCCATCAGAGGACAGGGGGCCGTTGAAGCTTTCTTT. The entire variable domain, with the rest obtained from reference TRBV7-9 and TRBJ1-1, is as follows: DTGVSQNPRHKITKRGQNVTFRCDPISEHNRLYWYRQTLGQGPEFLTYFQNEAQLEKSRLLSDRFSAERPKGSFSTLEIQRTEQGDSAMYLCAIRGQGAVEAFFGQGTRLTVV.